The 14 T cell receptor beta chains given below trace back to one sample, sequenced in a study of blood T cell repertoires in COVID-19. TCRdb keeps only in-frame clones here, not all; method: immunoSEQ multiplex PCR. The sample lists under 400,000 clones, roughly 86% seen once, with around 1.9% in the top ten. Sequencing was done on a sample of PBMCs or T cells enriched from blood (not recorded which). The receptors stem from a man aged 40-49 years in a cohort exposed to, infected with or recovered from COVID-19 (not recorded which).

In the case of this clone: The same CDR3 is also encoded by other DNA sequences in this sample. V gene TRBV3-1 (or the pseudogene TRBV3-2) combines with J gene TRBJ2-7, with 7 positions matching TRBD2. V trimming: 1 base; J trimming: 2 bases; junction bases outside the gene matches: 5. CDR3 size: 15 residues. From germline, CDR1 is LGHDT and CDR2 YNNKEL (reference sequence). This chain's CDR3 is CASSQAGGSAYEQYF. As DNA, the CDR3 is TGTGCCAGCAGCCAAGCAGGCGGGAGCGCCTACGAGCAGTACTTC.

This sequence joins TRBV6-5 and TRBJ1-5, with TRBD1 matching over 8 bases. The J segment lost 5 bases and the V segment lost 8 bases, leaving 8 bases of the junction unmatched. Germline assignment: CDR1 MNHEY and CDR2 SVGAGI. There are 14 residues in the CDR3. CDR3 residues: CASVLNRGYQPQHF. CDR3 nucleotides: TGTGCCAGCGTACTCAACAGGGGGTATCAGCCCCAGCATTTT.

This sequence joins TRBV6-5 and TRBJ1-1; TRBD1 might be the D (6 bases). Germline V gene data show CDR1 as MNHEY and CDR2 as SVGAGI. The CDR3 extends over 13 amino acids. V lost 8 bases and J 11 bases, leaving 21 bases between the germline ends. The CDR3 nucleotides read TGTGCCAGCTTTGACAGGTCCGGGAAAAACGCTTTCTTT. Translated, it gives CASFDRSGKNAFF.

The chain combines TRBV11-3 with TRBJ2-7; TRBD1 might be the D (6 bases). This CDR3 is 14 amino acids long. The germline CDR1 and CDR2 sequences are SGHNT and YENEEA. Trimming shortened V by 4 bases and J by 2 bases, and 12 bases separated the two germline ends. Here the CDR3 reads CASSSGEWPYEQYF. In nucleotides, the CDR3 is TGTGCCAGCAGCTCAGGGGAATGGCCCTACGAGCAGTACTTC.

The chain links TRBV7-2 to TRBJ2-3; 15 bases are shared with TRBD2. Germline trimming cut 5 bases from V and 10 bases from J; bases unmatched to any gene: 4. The CDR3 loop spans 14 amino acids. The germline V gene has CDR1 SGHTA and CDR2 FQGNSA. The CDR3 reads CASSAGLAGGSQYF. DNA for the CDR3: TGTGCCAGCAGCGCGGGACTAGCGGGAGGATCGCAGTATTTT.

CDR3 sequence: CASSQDFLAVREQYF. CDR3 bases: TGTGCCAGCAGCCAAGATTTCCTAGCAGTGAGGGAGCAGTACTTC. This chain links TRBV3-1 (or the pseudogene TRBV3-2) with TRBJ2-7, with a tentative D call TRBD2 (5 bases). Germline V gene data show CDR1 as LGHDT and CDR2 as YNNKEL (reference sequence). The CDR3 has 15 residues. V was trimmed by 0 bases and J by 7 bases, leaving 16 bases between them.

The rearrangement joins TRBV5-6 to TRBJ2-3, with 9 bases identical to TRBD2. The CDR3 runs 15 residues. Trimming cost V 4 bases and J 3 bases; bases outside gene matches: 6. CDR1 is SGHDT and CDR2 is YYEEEE in the germline V gene. The CDR3 DNA is TGTGCCAGCAGCATCAGACTAGCGGTAACAGATACGCAGTATTTT. As protein: CASSIRLAVTDTQYF. Using reference TRBV5-6 and TRBJ2-3 for the parts outside the CDR3, the full variable domain is DAGVTQSPTHLIKTRGQQVTLRCSPKSGHDTVSWYQQALGQGPQFIFQYYEEEERQRGNFPDRFSGHQFPNYSSELNVNALLLGDSALYLCASSIRLAVTDTQYFGPGTRLTVL.

The rearrangement uses TRBV7-9 and TRBJ1-2, with a possible D match to TRBD1 (6 bases). V dropped 7 bases and J dropped 0 bases, with 18 bases sitting between them. Germline CDR1 and CDR2: SEHNR and FQNEAQ (reference sequence). The CDR3 consists of 16 residues. Here the CDR3 reads CASTPRGAPTNYGYTF. Written as DNA, the CDR3 is TGTGCCAGCACCCCGCGGGGGGCCCCGACTAACTATGGCTACACCTTC.

The V gene is TRBV5-1, the J gene TRBJ1-4; a possible D gene is TRBD1 (5 bases). Trimming took 4 bases from V and 7 from J, leaving 17 bases between them. CDR1 and CDR2 (germline): SGHRS, YFSETQ. The length of the CDR3 is 15 residues. The CDR3 sequence is CASSLLGGRGEKLFF. Here the CDR3 DNA reads TGCGCCAGCAGCCTACTCGGGGGGAGAGGTGAAAAACTGTTTTTT.

The count of this clone is one. The chain employs TRBV5-4 and TRBJ2-1, with TRBD2 as a possible D gene (6 bases). This CDR3 comprises 15 residues. Germline CDR1 and CDR2: SGHNT and YYREEE (reference sequence). Trimming left V 0 bases short and J 10 bases short, with 17 bases between. This chain's CDR3 is CASSLVGDMGREQFF. The DNA of the CDR3 is TGTGCCAGCAGCTTGGTGGGGGATATGGGGAGGGAGCAGTTCTTC.

This chain joins TRBV18 and TRBJ1-3; 7 nucleotides align to TRBD1. The V and J ends lost 0 bases and 3 bases, in that order; junction bases with no gene match: 5. The CDR3 consists of 16 residues. Germline lookup yields CDR1 KGHSH and CDR2 LQKENI. The DNA for the CDR3 is TGTGCCAGCTCACCACCCTTACAGGGGAGTGGAAACACCATATATTTT. Translated: CASSPPLQGSGNTIYF.

The chain recombines TRBV27 with TRBJ2-5; 8 bases are shared with TRBD2. Looked up from germline, CDR1 is MNHEY and CDR2 is SMNVEV (reference sequence). Trimming removed 2 bases from V and 2 bases from J; junction bases left unmatched: 7. The CDR3 is 16 residues long. The CDR3 region has the DNA TGTGCCAGCAGTTTAACTAGCGGAGTATGGCAAGAGACCCAGTACTTC. Translating gives CASSLTSGVWQETQYF.

V gene TRBV5-1 combines with J gene TRBJ2-2, with TRBD1 matching 9 bases. V shed 5 bases, J shed 1 base, and the junction held 3 bases outside the gene matches. Per germline, CDR1 SGHRS and CDR2 YFSETQ. The CDR3 is made up of 15 amino acids. The CDR3 sequence is CASRPGQGNTGELFF. In DNA, the CDR3 is TGCGCCAGCAGACCGGGACAGGGGAACACCGGGGAGCTGTTTTTT.

This clone was seen a few times. The chain recombines TRBV7-2 with TRBJ1-2; TRBD1 matches at 11 bases. With V trimmed by 1 base and J by 7 bases, 5 bases remained unmatched. The germline V gene encodes CDR1 SGHTA and CDR2 FQGNSA. CDR3 length: 15 residues. The CDR3 nucleotides read TGTGCCAGCAGCTTAGGCGGACAGGGGGCGCCTGGCTACACCTTC. Protein product: CASSLGGQGAPGYTF.